One and the same sample provided the 9 T cell receptor beta chains below, sequenced in a study of T-cell memory formation after mild COVID-19. TCRdb independently ran MiXCR on the 5' RACE reads; one entry per CDR3 protein. Among 70,000 to 95,000 distinct CDR3 sequences listed, roughly 13% were seen once. The sample taken for sequencing was PBMCs or a T cell subset sorted from them (not recorded which). Receptors were obtained from a man aged 18 to 29 who had mild COVID-19 (a few samples of this study predate the infection). Cell type and time point are not known.

This clonotype was counted a few times. The V call is TRBV6-5, the J call TRBJ2-7, with 10 bases fitting TRBD2. Losses at the gene ends were 5 bases for V and 6 bases for J; bases not matched to a gene: 10. CDR3 length equals 15 residues. Looked up from germline, CDR1 is MNHEY and CDR2 is SVGAGI. The CDR3: CASSPWTSGTGEQYF. In nucleotides, the CDR3 is TGTGCCAGCAGTCCCTGGACTAGCGGAACCGGCGAGCAGTACTTC.

This clonotype was seen a handful of times. This chain links TRBV6-6 with TRBJ2-2; possible D gene TRBD1, 5 bases. This CDR3 is 17 amino acids long. With 0 bases removed from V and 2 bases from J, the gap between germline ends came to 13 bases. Germline-derived CDR1 and CDR2 are MNHNY and SVGAGI (reference sequence). CDR3 in DNA: TGTGCCAGCAGTTACTCGGTTGAAGGGGCCAACACCGGGGAGCTGTTTTTT. It translates to CASSYSVEGANTGELFF.

This clonotype was counted a few times. V usage is TRBV4-3 and J usage is TRBJ1-5; 9 nucleotides line up with TRBD1. The germline gives CDR1 LGHNA, CDR2 YSLEER. The CDR3 loop spans 15 amino acids. V shed 1 base and J 6 bases; nucleotides not matched to a gene: 4. CDR3 protein: CASSQGTGESQPQHF. The DNA of the CDR3 is TGCGCCAGCAGCCAAGGGACAGGGGAAAGTCAGCCCCAGCATTTT.

V is TRBV5-1 and J is TRBJ2-7; a weak D match, TRBD1 (5 bases). Trimming took 4 bases from V and 5 from J, leaving 10 bases between them. The CDR3 loop spans 12 amino acids. Germline V gene data show CDR1 as SGHRS and CDR2 as YFSETQ. CDR3 sequence (DNA): TGCGCCAGCAGCCAGGGTGCGCACGAGCAGTACTTC. Its translation is CASSQGAHEQYF.

This clonotype was counted only a few times. The V and J genes are TRBV5-6 and TRBJ1-1; D might be TRBD1 (5 bases). The CDR3 totals 12 residues. V shed 0 bases and J shed 7 bases, with 7 bases lying between them. Per germline, CDR1 SGHDT and CDR2 YYEEEE. CDR3 sequence reads: CASSLGTSEAFF. CDR3 bases: TGTGCCAGCAGCTTGGGGACAAGTGAAGCTTTCTTT.

Many counts were recorded for this clonotype. V and J are TRBV20-1 and TRBJ2-7, with D uncertain. This CDR3 region has 12 residues. V shed 6 bases and J shed 5 bases, with 14 bases lying between them. Germline V gene sequence: CDR1 DFQATT, CDR2 SNEGSKA (reference sequence). The CDR3 sequence is CSAARPRDEQYF. The CDR3 DNA reads as TGCAGTGCCGCACGCCCAAGGGACGAGCAGTACTTC.

This clonotype was observed a handful of times. The V gene is TRBV4-2, the J gene TRBJ2-1; weak D call: TRBD2 (5 bases). There are 16 residues in the CDR3. Trimming cost V 1 base and J 5 bases, with 15 bases left between them. Per the germline V gene, CDR1 is LGHNA and CDR2 is YNFKEQ. The CDR3 reads CASSQVTGYSHNEQFF. In DNA, the CDR3 is TGTGCCAGCAGCCAAGTTACGGGGTATTCGCACAATGAGCAGTTCTTC.

V usage is TRBV28 and J usage is TRBJ2-7, with 7 bases that match TRBD2. V dropped 4 bases and J dropped 2; count of bases not matched to a gene: 2. The CDR3 totals 13 residues. Germline V gene sequence: CDR1 MDHEN, CDR2 SYDVKM. The CDR3 DNA reads TGTGCCAGCAGTTCGGGGGGTCCCTACGAGCAGTACGTC. This gives the protein CASSSGGPYEQYV.

This clonotype has only a few counts. The J gene is TRBJ2-7, the V gene TRBV5-1; the D is unclear. The V end was cut by 1 base, the J end by 1 base, with 12 bases between. The CDR3 length is 15 residues. The germline CDR1 and CDR2 sequences are SGHRS and YFSETQ. CDR3 loop: CASSLRFDGSYEQYF. In nucleotides, the CDR3 is TGCGCCAGCAGCTTGCGGTTCGACGGGTCCTACGAGCAGTACTTC.